One T cell receptor (beta chain) is described in this entry. Its antigen is unidentified. Each sample had two DNA replicates, around 0.45 ug blood or roughly 1.5 ug tissue. Sequencing used immunoSEQ multiplex PCR; TCRdb keeps in-frame clones, though not all of them. The table has some 47,000 clones, 83% seen once. CDR3 length: 15 amino acids. Looked up from germline, CDR1 is MNHEY and CDR2 is SMNVEV (reference sequence). Deletions cut 10 bases from V and 0 bases from J, with 16 bases between. This specimen comes from a study of early stage breast cancer tumors. Study background: Among about twelve ER+/PR+/HER2- tumors, eight were ductal, four lobular. Around 10-fold was the mean read coverage per sample. Whole-study results and caveats: Chain pairing and CD4, CD8 or FOXP3 expression were not captured.

The rearrangement joins TRBV27 to TRBJ2-4; D ambiguous. The sequence was obtained from a person aged 45 to 59 with breast cancer. Sequencing input: blood. The CDR3 sequence: CATSLSLLAKNIQYF. CDR3 DNA sequence: TGTGCCACCTCCCTTAGCCTACTAGCCAAAAACATTCAGTACTTC.